The T cell receptor beta chain described here comes from a study of OX40 agonist ivuxolimab in advanced cancers. Turning to the study itself: Hepatocellular carcinoma, melanoma, renal cell or head and neck cancer affected the dose-escalation patients.

Repertoires were generated with immunoSEQ multiplex PCR, while TCRdb's copy carries only in-frame clones and drops some. The sample includes tens of thousands of clones, more than 85% of them seen just once. In the case of this clone: The antigen remains undetermined.

Whole-study results and caveats: On average, CD8+ T cells showed a greater number of expanded clones than CD4+.

Sequencing was performed on CD4+ or CD8+ T cells sorted from blood, taken in a trial of the OX40 agonist ivuxolimab. The receptor was isolated from an adult with an advanced solid tumor such as melanoma, head and neck, liver or kidney cancer.

CDR3 in DNA: TGTGCCAGCAGCTTAACTCTATACGACGGGACCCAGTACTTC. It specifies CASSLTLYDGTQYF. The chain links TRBV7-9 to TRBJ2-5; D is undetermined. The V gene lost 2 bases and the J gene lost 7 bases, with 14 bases spanning the gap. This CDR3 has 14 amino acids. Germline V gene lookup returns CDR1 SEHNR and CDR2 FQNEAQ (reference sequence).